This record covers a single TCR beta chain. The clone's antigen remains unknown. No base quality information exists; no much larger clone differs at one position. The record originates from a study of blood T cell repertoires in COVID-19 (TCRdb year 2020). About the investigation overall: Samples from collaborators originated in the United States, Italy and Spain and spanned both the acute and convalescent phases of COVID-19. The prospective study material was composed of cDNA or gDNA derived from T cells, B-cell-depleted T cells, or PBMCs. The dataset comprised deeply sampled blood TCRbeta repertoires from subjects exposed to, actively infected with, or recovered from COVID-19. Samples came from the ongoing ImmuneRACE study (first 160 participants) plus 1,254 subjects from 6 global collaborators. Sample metadata almost always included a de-identified subject ID, COVID-19 status, age in years and sex. A freely available public database, intended as a resource for researchers studying the immune response to SARS-CoV-2, is where the repertoires were released. Where available, HLA class I and class II types were taken from metadata supplied by the sample provider and were not determined by assay-based typing. General conclusions and limits of the study: How much clinical and demographic metadata was included differed by source and by participant, and the metadata was provided uncurated.

In Seattle, one collaborating source enrolled patients while the infection was active and tracked those patients longitudinally over the course of disease. Whole blood was collected in K2EDTA tubes by collaborating institutions according to the institutions' own protocols. For TCRbeta analysis, collaborators shipped samples as frozen whole blood, isolated PBMCs, or DNA extracted from either of those sample types. V is pared back by 4 bases and J by 5 bases, with 5 bases lying between the germline termini. Based on the germline V gene (reference sequence), the CDR1 and CDR2 sequences are LGHDT and YNNKEL. Counted from cysteine to phenylalanine, this CDR3 has 12 amino acids. Only CDR3 DNA remains: 36 bases, in frame from the first base. The immunoSEQ Assay, a bias-controlled multiplex PCR, was used to amplify TCRbeta CDR3 regions from genomic DNA. The authors processed their data as follows. Nucleated cell counts per sample were estimated from amplification of reference gene primers within the assay. To quantify the absolute abundance of each unique TCRbeta CDR3 rearrangement, sequence reads were collapsed and filtered. For each sample, productive Simpson clonality was calculated as the square root of Simpson's diversity index across productive rearrangements. Here the immuneACCESS table is served through TCRdb, limited to in-frame sequences with V and J called. Missing clones are a known gap in these copies; in checked studies unresolved V genes cover under half, and the rest lacks a known reason. The V and J calls and clone size were taken over from that table, and D and trimming were inferred from the DNA. The sample table shows approximately 300,000 clones, and roughly 90% are seen once. Roughly 10% of the sample rests with the top ten.

Recombination connected TRBV3-1 (or the pseudogene TRBV3-2) to TRBJ2-2; too little of a D gene remains to name it. The source is a woman aged 25-40 years with COVID-19, enrolled during active disease. The specimen was peripheral blood. For the CDR3, the sequence is CASSPFTGELFF. Read as DNA, the sequence is TGTGCCAGCAGCCCTTTTACCGGGGAGCTGTTTTTT.